The 18 T cell receptor beta chains below come from one sample, sequenced in a study of cytomegalovirus exposure and HLA in healthy donors. PCR involved 60 Vbeta and 13 Jbeta primers. Assay used: immunoSEQ multiplex PCR; TCRdb lists only in-frame clones, some missing. The table shows more than 150,000 clones, with less than 90% occurring only once. The sequencing sample was made of PBMCs. These TCRs come from a girl under three years old in good health and CMV-seronegative.

This rearrangement joins TRBV15 to TRBJ1-4; 7 bases align to TRBD1. With V trimmed by 4 bases and J by 10 bases, 9 bases remained unmatched. This CDR3 spans 14 amino acids. The germline CDR1 and CDR2 sequences are LNHNV and YYDKDF (reference sequence). CDR3 nucleotides: TGTGCCACCAGCACTGACAGGGCGGTTCGAAAACTGTTTTTT. Translation gives CATSTDRAVRKLFF.

This clone appeared a single time. V and J are TRBV27 and TRBJ2-3; 7 nucleotides agree with TRBD1. CDR3 size: 12 residues. V shed 4 bases and J 6 bases; nucleotides not matched to a gene: 1. CDR1 MNHEY and CDR2 SMNVEV come from the germline V gene (reference sequence). The CDR3 loop reads CASSSRGDTQYF. CDR3 sequence (DNA): TGTGCCAGCAGTTCCAGGGGGGATACGCAGTATTTT.

The chain uses TRBV29-1 and TRBJ2-7; 10 bases agree with TRBD2. Per the germline V gene, CDR1 is SQVTM and CDR2 is ANQGSEA. J lost 0 bases, V lost 5 bases, and 7 bases had no gene match. The CDR3 is made up of 15 amino acids. The chain's CDR3 is CSVTYSGRPSYEQYF. For the CDR3, the DNA is TGCAGCGTTACTTATAGCGGGAGGCCCTCCTACGAGCAGTACTTC.

The chain joins TRBV7-9 to TRBJ1-5; 8 positions match TRBD1. The trim removed 3 bases at V and 0 bases at J, leaving 7 bases unmatched. Germline values: CDR1 SEHNR, CDR2 FQNEAQ (reference sequence). The CDR3 spans 17 residues. CDR3 amino acids: CASSFSDRGYSNQPQHF. The CDR3 coding sequence is TGTGCCAGCAGCTTCTCCGACAGGGGATATAGCAATCAGCCCCAGCATTTT.

This clone has a handful of counts. This rearrangement joins TRBV5-1 to TRBJ1-1, with D hard to call. The CDR3 contains 13 residues. Looked up from germline, CDR1 is SGHRS and CDR2 is YFSETQ. V was shortened by 5 bases and J by 8 bases, with 16 bases between the two germline ends. The CDR3 DNA is TGCGCCAGCAGGTTGACGGAACAGAACGAAGCTTTCTTT. The encoded protein is CASRLTEQNEAFF.

V is TRBV5-1 and J is TRBJ1-2, with TRBD1 identical over 7 bases. Trimming cost V 2 bases and J 3 bases; bases outside gene matches: 1. There are 13 residues in the CDR3. The germline gives CDR1 SGHRS, CDR2 YFSETQ. The CDR3 loop is CASSFTGDYGYTF. The DNA for the CDR3 is TGCGCCAGCAGCTTCACAGGGGACTATGGCTACACCTTC. Filled out from reference TRBV5-1 and TRBJ1-2, the complete variable domain reads KAGVTQTPRYLIKTRGQQVTLSCSPISGHRSVSWYQQTPGQGLQFLFEYFSETQRNKGNFPGRFSGRQFSNSRSEMNVSTLELGDSALYLCASSFTGDYGYTFGSGTRLTVV.

The chain combines TRBV27 with TRBJ1-2; the D gene is possibly TRBD1 (6 bases). This CDR3 is built from 14 residues. Trimming removed 5 bases at V and 0 bases at J, with 10 bases between. CDR1 and CDR2 from the germline V gene are MNHEY and SMNVEV (reference sequence). The CDR3 coding sequence is TGTGCCAGCAGTGTACAGGGTTCTAACTATGGCTACACCTTC. It translates to CASSVQGSNYGYTF.

This rearrangement joins TRBV5-1 to TRBJ2-3; 8 bases map to TRBD2. The CDR3 has 17 amino acids. Germline lookup yields CDR1 SGHRS and CDR2 YFSETQ. J lost 4 bases, V lost 0 bases, and 10 bases had no gene match. For the CDR3, the DNA is TGCGCCAGCAGCTTGGCCGACAGCGGGAGTAGGGCAGATACGCAGTATTTT. Its protein is CASSLADSGSRADTQYF.

V is TRBV4-2 and J is TRBJ2-3, with 7 bases identical to TRBD2. The CDR3 totals 14 residues. After removal of 6 bases from V and 0 bases from J, the junction contained 3 bases not matched to a gene. Germline-derived CDR1 and CDR2 are LGHNA and YNFKEQ. CDR3 coding DNA: TGTGCCAGCAGGCGGGAGCCTAGCACAGATACGCAGTATTTT. It yields the protein CASRREPSTDTQYF.

The chain recombines TRBV9 with TRBJ2-5; 7 nucleotides align to TRBD2. V was pared by 0 bases and J by 3 bases, with 8 bases of the junction left unmatched. The length of the CDR3 is 16 residues. Germline values: CDR1 SGDLS, CDR2 YYNGEE. The CDR3 sequence: CASSVGIGEGKETQYF. The CDR3 DNA reads as TGTGCCAGCAGCGTAGGAATCGGGGAGGGAAAAGAGACCCAGTACTTC.

The chain links TRBV18 to TRBJ2-7, with 7 bases aligning to TRBD1. This CDR3 is built from 14 residues. CDR1 and CDR2 (germline): KGHSH, LQKENI. Unmatched junction bases numbered 5, after V lost 4 bases and J lost 2 bases. Here the CDR3 reads CASSHRQGAYEQYF. DNA for the CDR3: TGTGCCAGCTCACATCGACAGGGAGCCTACGAGCAGTACTTC. Drawing the rest from reference TRBV18 and TRBJ2-7, the complete variable domain is NAGVMQNPRHLVRRRGQEARLRCSPMKGHSHVYWYRQLPEEGLKFMVYLQKENIIDESGMPKERFSAEFPKEGPSILRIQQVVRGDSAAYFCASSHRQGAYEQYFGPGTRLTVT.

The genes are TRBV18 and TRBJ1-5; no firm D call. CDR3 length equals 15 residues. The germline gives CDR1 KGHSH, CDR2 LQKENI. Between the trimmed V and J ends, which lost 3 bases and 0 bases, there was a span of 9 bases. CDR3: CASSPRPNSNQPQHF. CDR3 in DNA: TGTGCCAGCTCACCGCGGCCAAATAGCAATCAGCCCCAGCATTTT.

The chain joins TRBV6-5 to TRBJ1-5; 7 bases are shared with TRBD1. There are 13 residues in the CDR3. J gave up 3 bases and V 8 bases, and 4 bases lay outside the gene matches. Germline CDR1 is MNHEY and CDR2 is SVGAGI. The CDR3 DNA sequence: TGTGCCAGCCGGGACAGTTACAATCAGCCCCAGCATTTT. This sequence encodes CASRDSYNQPQHF.

CDR3 nucleotides: TGTGCCAGCAGCCTTAGACAGGGTTCTGGGGCCAACGTCCTGACTTTC. Its protein is CASSLRQGSGANVLTF. This chain links TRBV9 with TRBJ2-6; 7 positions match TRBD1. Germline CDR1 SGDLS, CDR2 YYNGEE. After removal of 4 bases from V and 1 base from J, the junction contained 5 bases not matched to a gene. CDR3 size: 16 residues.

The chain joins TRBV7-8 to TRBJ2-3, with 7 positions matching TRBD1. The CDR3 has 16 residues. The V segment lost 2 bases and the J segment 5 bases; nucleotides outside the gene matches: 10. Per the germline V gene, CDR1 is SGHVS and CDR2 is FQNEAQ. The CDR3 spells CASSLTRDRWGDTQYF. The CDR3 DNA is TGTGCCAGCAGCTTAACACGGGACAGATGGGGAGATACGCAGTATTTT.

This clone was found once. The chain combines TRBV11-2 with TRBJ2-5; D remains ambiguous. Germline V gives CDR1 SGHAT, CDR2 FQNNGV. With 0 bases removed from V and 4 bases from J, the gap between germline ends came to 3 bases. The CDR3 has 12 amino acids. The CDR3 loop is CASSLDRETQYF. Written as DNA, the CDR3 is TGTGCCAGCAGCTTAGATAGAGAGACCCAGTACTTC.

The rearrangement links TRBV4-1 to TRBJ1-4; the D is unclear. Trimming removed 2 bases at V and 5 bases at J, with 9 bases between. Germline V gene lookup returns CDR1 MGHRA and CDR2 YSYEKL. The CDR3 sequence is 14 residues long. The CDR3 DNA reads TGCGCCAGCAGCCAACGTGGCCTGAATGAAAAACTGTTTTTT. Its translation is CASSQRGLNEKLFF.

This chain connects TRBV5-4 to TRBJ1-6, with D possibly TRBD1 on 6 matching bases. The CDR3 consists of 15 residues. Germline CDR1 is SGHNT and CDR2 is YYREEE (reference sequence). Trimming took 0 bases from V and 8 from J, leaving 12 bases between them. In nucleotides, the CDR3 is TGTGCCAGCAGCTTGGGGGGGGCGGGGGATTCACCCCTCCACTTT. Amino acids: CASSLGGAGDSPLHF. Using reference TRBV5-4 and TRBJ1-6 for the parts outside the CDR3, the full variable domain is ETGVTQSPTHLIKTRGQQVTLRCSSQSGHNTVSWYQQALGQGPQFIFQYYREEENGRGNFPPRFSGLQFPNYSSELNVNALELDDSALYLCASSLGGAGDSPLHFGNGTRLTVT.